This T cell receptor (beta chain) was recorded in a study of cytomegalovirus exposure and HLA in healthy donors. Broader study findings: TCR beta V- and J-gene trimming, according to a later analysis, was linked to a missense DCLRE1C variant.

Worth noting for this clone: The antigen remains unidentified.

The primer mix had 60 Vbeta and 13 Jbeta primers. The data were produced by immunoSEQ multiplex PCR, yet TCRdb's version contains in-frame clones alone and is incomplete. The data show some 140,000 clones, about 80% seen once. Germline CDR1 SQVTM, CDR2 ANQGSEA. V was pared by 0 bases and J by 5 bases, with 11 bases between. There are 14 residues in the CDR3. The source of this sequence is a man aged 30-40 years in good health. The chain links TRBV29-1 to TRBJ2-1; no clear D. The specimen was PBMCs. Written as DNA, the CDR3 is TGCAGCGTTGAAGACCTAGAGCCTCACAATGAGCAGTTCTTC. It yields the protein CSVEDLEPHNEQFF.